This T cell receptor (beta chain) was retrieved from a study of shared clonotypes between healthy human individuals. Study-wide findings and caveats: Rarefaction showed that sequencing of sorted subsets was incomplete (despite large depth).

Several immunoSEQ 96-well plates shared each subset's DNA, each plate a replicate. Data came from immunoSEQ multiplex PCR; TCRdb stores just in-frame clones and leaves some out. The sample holds roughly 2.5 million clones, approximately 92% seen once. The V gene lost 1 base and the J gene lost 9 bases, with 13 bases spanning the gap. The CDR3 has 14 amino acids. The germline CDR1 and CDR2 sequences are MGHRA and YSYEKL. Comment on this clone: Its antigen is currently unknown.

The V gene is TRBV4-1, the J gene TRBJ2-1, with D tentatively TRBD2 (6 bases). The sequencing sample was made of naive CD4+ T cells sorted from blood. Subset given: CD45RA+ positively selected. This sequence originates from a man aged 18-30 years in good health. This CDR3 is CASSQASRRGEQFF. CDR3 in DNA: TGCGCCAGCAGCCAAGCATCGAGGCGGGGTGAGCAGTTCTTC.